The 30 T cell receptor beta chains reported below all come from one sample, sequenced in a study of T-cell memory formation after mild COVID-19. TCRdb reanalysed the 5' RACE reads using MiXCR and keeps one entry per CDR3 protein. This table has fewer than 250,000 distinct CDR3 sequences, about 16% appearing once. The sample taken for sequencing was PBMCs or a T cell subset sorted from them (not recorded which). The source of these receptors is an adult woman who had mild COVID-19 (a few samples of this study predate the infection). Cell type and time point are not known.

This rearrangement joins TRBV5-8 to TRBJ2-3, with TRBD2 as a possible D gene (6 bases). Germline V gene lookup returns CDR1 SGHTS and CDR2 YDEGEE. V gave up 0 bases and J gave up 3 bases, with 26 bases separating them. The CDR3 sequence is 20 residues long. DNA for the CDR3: TGTGCCAGCAGCTTGGGCTTAATGACCGGAACTAGCCATCGGACAGATACGCAGTATTTT. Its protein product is CASSLGLMTGTSHRTDTQYF.

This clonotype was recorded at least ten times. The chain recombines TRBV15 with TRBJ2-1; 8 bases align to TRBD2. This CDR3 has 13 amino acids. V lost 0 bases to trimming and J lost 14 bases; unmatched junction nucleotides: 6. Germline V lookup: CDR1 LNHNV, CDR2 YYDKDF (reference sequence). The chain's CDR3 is CATSRDKGTSEFF. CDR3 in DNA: TGTGCCACCAGCAGAGATAAAGGGACTAGTGAGTTCTTC.

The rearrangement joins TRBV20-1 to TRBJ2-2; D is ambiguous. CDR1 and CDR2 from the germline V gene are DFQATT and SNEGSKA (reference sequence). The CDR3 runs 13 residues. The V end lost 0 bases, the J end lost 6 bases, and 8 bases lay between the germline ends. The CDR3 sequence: CSAREQQAGELFF. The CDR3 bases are TGCAGTGCTAGAGAACAGCAGGCCGGGGAGCTGTTTTTT.

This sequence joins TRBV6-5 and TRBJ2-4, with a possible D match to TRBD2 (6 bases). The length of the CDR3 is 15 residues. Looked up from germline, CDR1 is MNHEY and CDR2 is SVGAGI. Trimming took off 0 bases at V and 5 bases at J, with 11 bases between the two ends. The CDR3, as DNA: TGTGCCAGCAGTTACTCGAAGCGGGTCCAAAACATTCAGTACTTC. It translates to CASSYSKRVQNIQYF.

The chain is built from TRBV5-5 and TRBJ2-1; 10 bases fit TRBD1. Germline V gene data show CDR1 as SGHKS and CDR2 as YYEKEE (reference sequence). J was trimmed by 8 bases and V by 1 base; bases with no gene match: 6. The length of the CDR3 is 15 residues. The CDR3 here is CASSLPRTGGHEQFF. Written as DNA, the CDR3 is TGTGCCAGCAGCTTGCCCCGGACAGGGGGGCATGAGCAGTTCTTC.

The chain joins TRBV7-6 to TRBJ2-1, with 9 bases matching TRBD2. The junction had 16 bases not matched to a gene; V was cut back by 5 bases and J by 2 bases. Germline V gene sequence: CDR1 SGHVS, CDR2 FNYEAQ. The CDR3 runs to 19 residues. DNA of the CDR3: TGTGCCAGCAGCCCACAACCCGGGACTAGCAGGACCACCTACAATGAGCAGTTCTTC. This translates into CASSPQPGTSRTTYNEQFF.

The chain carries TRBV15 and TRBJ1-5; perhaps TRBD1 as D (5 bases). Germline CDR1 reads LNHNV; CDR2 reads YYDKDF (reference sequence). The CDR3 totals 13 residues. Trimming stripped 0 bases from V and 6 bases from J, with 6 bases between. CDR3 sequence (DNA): TGTGCCACCAGCAGAGACAGGGCTCAGCCCCAGCATTTT. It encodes CATSRDRAQPQHF.

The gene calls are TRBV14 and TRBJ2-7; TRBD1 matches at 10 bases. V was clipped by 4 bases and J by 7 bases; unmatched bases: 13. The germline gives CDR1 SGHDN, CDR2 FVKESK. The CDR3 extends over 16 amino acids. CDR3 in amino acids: CASSRTDRGLLWEQYF. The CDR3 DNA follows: TGTGCCAGCAGCCGGACGGACAGGGGGTTATTGTGGGAGCAGTACTTC. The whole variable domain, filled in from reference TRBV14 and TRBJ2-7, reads EAGVTQFPSHSVIEKGQTVTLRCDPISGHDNLYWYRRVMGKEIKFLLHFVKESKQDESGMPNNRFLAERTGGTYSTLKVQPAELEDSGVYFCASSRTDRGLLWEQYFGPGTRLTVT.

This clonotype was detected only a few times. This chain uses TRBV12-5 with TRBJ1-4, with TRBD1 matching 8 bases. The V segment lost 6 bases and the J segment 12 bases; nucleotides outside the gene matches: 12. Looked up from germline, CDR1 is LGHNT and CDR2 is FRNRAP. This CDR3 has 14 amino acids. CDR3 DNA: TGTGCTAGTGGACCCGGACAGGGTAGTAAAGAACTGTTTTTT. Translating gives CASGPGQGSKELFF.

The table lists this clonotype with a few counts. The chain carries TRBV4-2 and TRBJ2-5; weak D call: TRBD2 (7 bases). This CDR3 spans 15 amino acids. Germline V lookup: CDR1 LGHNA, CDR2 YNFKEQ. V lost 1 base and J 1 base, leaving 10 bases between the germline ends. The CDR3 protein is CASSQGGGIQETQYF. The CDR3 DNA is TGTGCCAGCAGCCAAGGCGGGGGCATCCAAGAGACCCAGTACTTC.

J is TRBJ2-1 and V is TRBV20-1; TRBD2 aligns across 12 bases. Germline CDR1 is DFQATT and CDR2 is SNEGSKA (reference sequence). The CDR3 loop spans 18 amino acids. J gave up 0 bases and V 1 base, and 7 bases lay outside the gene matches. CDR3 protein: CSARAGTSGRSSYNEQFF. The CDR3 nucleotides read TGCAGTGCTAGAGCCGGGACTAGCGGGCGTAGCTCCTACAATGAGCAGTTCTTC.

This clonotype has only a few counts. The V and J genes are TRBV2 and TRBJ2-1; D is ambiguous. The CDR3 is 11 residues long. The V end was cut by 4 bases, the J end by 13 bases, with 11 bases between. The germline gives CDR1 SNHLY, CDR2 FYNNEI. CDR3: CASSALGTQFF. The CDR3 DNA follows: TGTGCCAGCAGTGCGCTAGGTACCCAGTTCTTC.

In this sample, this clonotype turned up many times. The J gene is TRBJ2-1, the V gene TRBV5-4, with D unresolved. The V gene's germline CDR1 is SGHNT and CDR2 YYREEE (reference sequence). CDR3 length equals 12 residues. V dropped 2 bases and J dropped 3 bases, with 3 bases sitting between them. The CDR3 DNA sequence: TGTGCCAGCAGCTTTCACTACAATGAGCAGTTCTTC. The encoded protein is CASSFHYNEQFF.

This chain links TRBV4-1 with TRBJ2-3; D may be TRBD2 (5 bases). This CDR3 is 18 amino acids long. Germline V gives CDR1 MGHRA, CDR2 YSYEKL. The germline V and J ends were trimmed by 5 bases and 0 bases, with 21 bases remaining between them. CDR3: CASSTPPRGCDSTDTQYF. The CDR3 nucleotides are TGCGCCAGCAGCACACCGCCCCGCGGGTGCGACAGCACAGATACGCAGTATTTT.

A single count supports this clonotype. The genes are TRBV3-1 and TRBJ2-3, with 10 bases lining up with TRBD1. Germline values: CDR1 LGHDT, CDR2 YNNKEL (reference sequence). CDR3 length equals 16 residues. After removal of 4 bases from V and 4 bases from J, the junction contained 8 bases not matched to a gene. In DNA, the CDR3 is TGTGCCAGCAGCCGCCGGGACAGGGGTGTTGCAGATACGCAGTATTTT. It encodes CASSRRDRGVADTQYF.

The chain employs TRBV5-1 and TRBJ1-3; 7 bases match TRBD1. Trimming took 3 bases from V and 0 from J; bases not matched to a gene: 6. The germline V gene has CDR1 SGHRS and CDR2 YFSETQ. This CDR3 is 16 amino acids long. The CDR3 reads CASSSETGNSGNTIYF. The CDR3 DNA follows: TGCGCCAGCAGCTCGGAGACAGGGAACTCTGGAAACACCATATATTTT.

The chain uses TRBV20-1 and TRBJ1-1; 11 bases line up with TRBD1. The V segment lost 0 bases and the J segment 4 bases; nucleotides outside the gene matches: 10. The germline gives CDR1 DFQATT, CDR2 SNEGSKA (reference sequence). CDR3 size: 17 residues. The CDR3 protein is CSARDFASGTGGTEAFF. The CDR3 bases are TGCAGTGCTAGAGATTTCGCATCAGGGACAGGGGGCACTGAAGCTTTCTTT.

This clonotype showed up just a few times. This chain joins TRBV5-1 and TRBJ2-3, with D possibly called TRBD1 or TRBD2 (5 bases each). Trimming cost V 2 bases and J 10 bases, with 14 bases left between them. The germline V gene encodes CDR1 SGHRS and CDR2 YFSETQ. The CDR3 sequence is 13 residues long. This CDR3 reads CASSFDPGRPQYF. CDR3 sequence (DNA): TGCGCCAGCAGCTTCGATCCGGGACGGCCGCAGTATTTT.

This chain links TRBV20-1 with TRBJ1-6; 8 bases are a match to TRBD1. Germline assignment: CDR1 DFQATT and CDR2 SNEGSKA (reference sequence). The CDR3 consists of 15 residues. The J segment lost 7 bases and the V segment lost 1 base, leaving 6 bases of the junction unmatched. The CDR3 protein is CSARAGQVLNSPLHF. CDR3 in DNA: TGCAGTGCTAGAGCGGGACAGGTCCTAAATTCACCCCTCCACTTT.

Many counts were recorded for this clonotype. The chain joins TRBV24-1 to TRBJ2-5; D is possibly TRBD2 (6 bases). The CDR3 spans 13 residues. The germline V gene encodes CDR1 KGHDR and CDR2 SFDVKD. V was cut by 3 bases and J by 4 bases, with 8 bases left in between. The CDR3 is CATSDGGRETQYF. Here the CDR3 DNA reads TGTGCCACCAGTGATGGAGGGCGAGAGACCCAGTACTTC.

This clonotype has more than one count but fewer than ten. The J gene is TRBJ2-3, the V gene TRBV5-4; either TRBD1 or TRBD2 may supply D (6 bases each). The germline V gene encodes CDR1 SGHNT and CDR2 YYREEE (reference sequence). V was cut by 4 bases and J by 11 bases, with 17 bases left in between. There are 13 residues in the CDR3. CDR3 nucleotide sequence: TGTGCCAGCAGCGGGGGGCCTTCTGGTCGGCAGTATTTT. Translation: CASSGGPSGRQYF.

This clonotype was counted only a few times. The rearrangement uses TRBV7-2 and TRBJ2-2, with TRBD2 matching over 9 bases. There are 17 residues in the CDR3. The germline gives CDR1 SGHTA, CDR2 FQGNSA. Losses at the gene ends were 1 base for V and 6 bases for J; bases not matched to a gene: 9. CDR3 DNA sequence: TGTGCCAGCAGCTTAGTAGCGGGAGCGGTTAGTCCCGGGGAGCTGTTTTTT. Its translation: CASSLVAGAVSPGELFF.

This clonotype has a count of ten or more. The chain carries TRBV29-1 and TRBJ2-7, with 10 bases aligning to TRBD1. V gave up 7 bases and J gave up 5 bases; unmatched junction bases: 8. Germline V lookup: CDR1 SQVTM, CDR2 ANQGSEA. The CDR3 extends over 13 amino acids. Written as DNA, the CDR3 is TGCAGCGCGGGACAGGGGAAACTTCACGAGCAGTACTTC. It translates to CSAGQGKLHEQYF.

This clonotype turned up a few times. The CDR3 here is CASSPRELGVGNSPLHF. Written as DNA, the CDR3 is TGTGCCAGCAGCCCTAGGGAGTTAGGGGTTGGGAATTCACCCCTCCACTTT. This rearrangement joins TRBV12-3 or TRBV12-4 to TRBJ1-6; the D gene is possibly TRBD1 (5 bases). V lost 6 bases, J lost 7 bases, and 22 bases lay in between. The CDR3 contains 17 residues.

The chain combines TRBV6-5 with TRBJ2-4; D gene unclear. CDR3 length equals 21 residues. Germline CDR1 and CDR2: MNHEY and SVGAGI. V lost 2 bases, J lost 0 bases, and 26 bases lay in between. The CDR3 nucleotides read TGTGCCAGCAGTTACCCCCCAGGCGTGGTCCAAGGGCTACTAGCCAAAAACATTCAGTACTTC. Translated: CASSYPPGVVQGLLAKNIQYF.

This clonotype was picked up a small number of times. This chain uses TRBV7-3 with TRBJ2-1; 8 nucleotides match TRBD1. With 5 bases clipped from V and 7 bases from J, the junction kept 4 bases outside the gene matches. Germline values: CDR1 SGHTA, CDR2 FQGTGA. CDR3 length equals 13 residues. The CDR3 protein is CASSTRQGNEQFF. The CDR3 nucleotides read TGTGCCAGCAGCACCCGACAGGGGAATGAGCAGTTCTTC. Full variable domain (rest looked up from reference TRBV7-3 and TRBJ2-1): GAGVSQTPSNKVTEKGKYVELRCDPISGHTALYWYRQSLGQGPEFLIYFQGTGAADDSGLPNDRFFAVRPEGSVSTLKIQRTERGDSAVYLCASSTRQGNEQFFGPGTRLTVL.

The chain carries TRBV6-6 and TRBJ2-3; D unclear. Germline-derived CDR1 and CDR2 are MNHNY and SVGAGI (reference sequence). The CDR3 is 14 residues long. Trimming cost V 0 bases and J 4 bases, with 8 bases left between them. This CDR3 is CASSYSDTADTQYF. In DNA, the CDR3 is TGTGCCAGCAGTTACTCAGACACAGCAGATACGCAGTATTTT.

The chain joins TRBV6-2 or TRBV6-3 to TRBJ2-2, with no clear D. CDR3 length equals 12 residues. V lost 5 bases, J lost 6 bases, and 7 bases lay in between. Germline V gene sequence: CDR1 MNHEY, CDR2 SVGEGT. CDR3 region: CASSQWAGELFF. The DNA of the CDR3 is TGTGCCAGCAGTCAGTGGGCCGGGGAGCTGTTTTTT.

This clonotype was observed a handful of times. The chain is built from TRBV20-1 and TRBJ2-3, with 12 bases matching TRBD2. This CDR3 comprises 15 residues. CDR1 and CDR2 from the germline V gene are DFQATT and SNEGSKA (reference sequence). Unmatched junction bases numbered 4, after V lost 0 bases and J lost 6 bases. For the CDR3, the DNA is TGCAGTGCTAGAGATATGACTAGCGGGGGTGATACGCAGTATTTT. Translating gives CSARDMTSGGDTQYF.

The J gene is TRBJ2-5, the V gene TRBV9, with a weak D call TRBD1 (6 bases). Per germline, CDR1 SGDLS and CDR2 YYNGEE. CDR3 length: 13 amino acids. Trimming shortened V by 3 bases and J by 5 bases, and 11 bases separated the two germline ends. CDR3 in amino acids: CASSGGLGETQYF. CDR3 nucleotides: TGTGCCAGCAGCGGGGGGCTCGGGGAGACCCAGTACTTC.